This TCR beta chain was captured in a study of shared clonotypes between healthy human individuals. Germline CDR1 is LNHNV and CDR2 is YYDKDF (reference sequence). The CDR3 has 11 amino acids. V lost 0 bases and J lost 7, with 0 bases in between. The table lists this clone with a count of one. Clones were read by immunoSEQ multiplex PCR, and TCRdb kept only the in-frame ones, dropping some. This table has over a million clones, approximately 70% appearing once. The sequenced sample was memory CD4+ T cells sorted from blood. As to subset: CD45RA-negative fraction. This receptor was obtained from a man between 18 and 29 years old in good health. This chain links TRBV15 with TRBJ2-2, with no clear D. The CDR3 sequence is CATSRDGELFF. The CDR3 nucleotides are TGTGCCACCAGCAGAGACGGGGAGCTGTTTTTT. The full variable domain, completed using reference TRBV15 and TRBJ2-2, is DAMVIQNPRYQVTQFGKPVTLSCSQTLNHNVMYWYQQKSSQAPKLLFHYYDKDFNNEADTPDNFQSRRPNTSFCFLDIRSPGLGDTAMYLCATSRDGELFFGEGSRLTVL.